This TCR beta chain was sequenced for a study of shared clonotypes between healthy human individuals (dated by TCRdb to the early 2020s). Turning to the overall study: The cohort included three men and a couple of women between 18 and 49 years of age. For each donor, CD4 naive and CD4 memory were each run on three plates, CD8 naive on two plates, and CD8 memory on one plate. The study deeply sequenced blood TCR repertoires of about five healthy adults to estimate repertoire size and the extent of clonotype sharing between individuals. To increase sequencing depth and limit assay-specific biases, TCR repertoire library preparation and sequencing were carried out by different laboratories using diverse techniques. Leukapheresis yielded between about 0.85 and 10 billion PBMCs per donor.

Remarks on this clone: Its antigen is currently not known. There are no base qualities to consult, and no much larger clone falls within one base.

From the germline V gene (reference sequence), CDR1 is SGHNT and CDR2 is YYREEE. The junction shows trimming of 4 bases on V and 2 bases on J, and the gene matches do not reach 7 bases of it. The CDR3 sequence holds 15 residues, the cysteine and phenylalanine included. Only the CDR3 portion is preserved as DNA: 45 bases, with reading frame beginning at the first base. Donors were healthy HIV-negative adults with no recently reported acute infections or vaccinations. Every donor was a Caucasian adult living in Nashville, Tennessee, USA. CD4+ T cells were enriched by magnetic negative selection, after which naive cells were positively selected on CD45RA and the negative fraction was taken as the memory subset. Blood was collected by leukapheresis, and PBMCs were isolated by Ficoll-Histopaque density gradient centrifugation and then cryopreserved in liquid nitrogen vapor phase. Purity and quantity of every magnetically sorted T cell population were checked by analytical flow cytometry. From each sorted fraction, genomic DNA was isolated and quantified by UV absorbance on a Nanodrop 2000c.

General conclusions and limits of the study: Only blood was sampled, and tissue TCR repertoires likely differ from those in blood. Compared with non-shared clonotypes, the clonotypes found in all four sorted-subset donors had higher generation probabilities. Naive subsets generally had larger estimated clonotype richness than memory subsets. Because the study included a small number of donors, the genetic and exposure-history diversity represented was limited. Pairwise subsampling led to the expectation that sequencing depth would affect the degree of clonotype sharing among donors. When several donors were compared, the shared fraction of clonotypes was 5% to 6.5% for naive CD4, roughly 3.3% for naive CD8, 2% to 2.5% for memory CD4, and less than 0.5% for memory CD8. Incomplete sequencing was indicated by rarefaction of sorted-subset datasets, despite the large sequencing depth.

Using the deep immunoSEQ assay, TCR CDR3 regions were amplified from genomic DNA by multiplex PCR. Extracted genomic DNA from each cell subset was spread evenly across all wells of several immunoSEQ 96-well plates, with each plate serving as a replicate. For sorted subsets, each replicate PCR was loaded with roughly 190 ng genomic DNA, equivalent to about 30,000 T cell genomes. Purified libraries were measured with a Qubit 3.0 fluorometer, size-checked on a Bioanalyzer 2100, and measured again with the KAPA Library Quantification kit. Each immunoSEQ 96-well plate was sequenced on its own single-read 150-cycle Illumina NextSeq 550 flow cell. The original methods were these. Because the immunoSEQ output included only junctional sequences and no quality scores, the filtering could not be the same as the filtering used for full-length reads. Sequences were annotated with PyIR, a Python wrapper for IgBLAST v1.9, and V/J genes and CDR3 were assigned using IMGT germline references. Reads with weak V/J assignments (E-value above 1e-6), missing CDR3, stop codons, out-of-frame junctions, or ambiguous translated residues were removed. A V3J clonotype was defined by an identical inferred V gene, J gene, and CDR3 amino acid sequence. Percentage overlap between repertoires was computed as shared unique clonotypes divided by the size of the smaller repertoire. Repertoire richness was assessed with RTK rarefaction, the Chao1 estimator, and Recon v2.1 estimates of unobserved clonotypes. For all TCRbeta clonotypes obtained by the gDNA method from several donors, generation probabilities were computed with OLGA. Drawn from immuneACCESS, this table holds only the in-frame rearrangements with V and J called that TCRdb kept. Clones are partly lost; checked studies trace under half to an unresolved V gene and leave the rest unexplained. The V and J calls and clone size are taken from that table; D and trimming were inferred from the DNA. This sample lists 2 million to 2.5 million clones; 85% to 95% were detected once. Jointly, the top ten make up around 0.38% of the sample.

This chain is built from TRBV5-4 and TRBJ2-7, with TRBD2 identical over 9 junction bases. The specimen sequenced was naive CD4+ T cells from PBMCs. The sample's cell subset or site label, decoded: CD45RA+ positively selected. This sequence originates from a young man in good health. Some clones in this sample may be carry-over from other donors' samples. The nucleotide sequence is given as TGTGCCAGCAGCCGCGCTAGCGGGATGCCCTACGAGCAGTACTTC. It specifies CASSRASGMPYEQYF.